This is a list of T cell receptor beta chains from one sample in a study of T cell changes during pregnancy in multiple sclerosis. This table comes from immunoSEQ multiplex PCR, and its TCRdb copy is limited to in-frame clones, with some not included. The sample contains some 70,000 clones, about nine tenths of which appear only once. Source: peripheral blood, taken in the third trimester of pregnancy. The receptors were sampled from a female donor with multiple sclerosis, enrolled in a pregnancy study. The CDR3 runs from the conserved cysteine through the conserved F or W. The D gene is left open where the match is weak.

d_call,j_call,v_call,cdr3_aa,cdr3_nt
NA,TRBJ1-4,TRBV5-4,CASGGGPATNEKLFF,TGTGCCAGCGGGGGGGGCCCTGCAACTAATGAAAAACTGTTTTTT
NA,TRBJ1-1,TRBV6-1,CASSEVYRARGTEAFF,TGTGCCAGCAGTGAAGTATACAGGGCTAGGGGCACTGAAGCTTTCTTT
TRBD1,TRBJ2-5,TRBV5-8,CASSAGQGARVETQYF,TGTGCCAGCAGCGCCGGACAGGGGGCACGCGTGGAGACCCAGTACTTC
TRBD2,TRBJ2-7,TRBV10-2,CASSEGGLVYSSYEQYF,TGCGCCAGCAGTGAAGGGGGACTAGTCTACAGCTCCTACGAGCAGTACTTC
NA,TRBJ1-3,TRBV9,CASSVDGNSGNTIYF,TGTGCCAGCAGCGTAGACGGGAACTCTGGAAACACCATATATTTT
TRBD1,TRBJ2-7,TRBV6-4,CASSTKTGASYEQYF,TGTGCCAGCAGCACTAAGACAGGGGCTTCCTACGAGCAGTACTTC
TRBD1,TRBJ2-7,TRBV6-6,CASRETGGSQYF,TGTGCCAGCAGGGAAACAGGGGGTAGCCAGTACTTC
TRBD2,TRBJ2-1,TRBV10-3,CAISGHHRGVLNEQFF,TGTGCCATCAGTGGACACCACCGGGGGGTTTTAAATGAGCAGTTCTTC
TRBD1,TRBJ1-1,TRBV27,CASSFQGGTEAFF,TGTGCCAGCAGTTTCCAGGGGGGCACTGAAGCTTTCTTT
TRBD1,TRBJ1-3,TRBV6-4,CASSALTGTGGKGNTIYF,TGTGCCAGCAGTGCCCTCACCGGGACAGGGGGTAAAGGAAACACCATATATTTT
TRBD1,TRBJ1-1,TRBV10-3,CAISDTGDMAFF,TGTGCCATCAGTGACACAGGGGACATGGCTTTCTTT